This T cell receptor (beta chain) was observed in a study of spatial heterogeneity in lung cancer. The CDR3 loop spans 16 amino acids. Germline CDR1 and CDR2: SGHDN and FVKESK. V gave up 0 bases and J gave up 7 bases, with 18 bases separating them. Ten or more counts support this clonotype. As yet, its antigen is unknown. General study results and limits: Alpha and beta chain coverage of tumor T cells was estimated at about 7.6% and 13%, respectively. Expanded alpha and beta TCR counts within tumors tracked tumor mutation counts.

Every molecule of TCR cDNA had its own unique molecular identifier. TCRdb passed the 5' RACE reads through MiXCR, listing each CDR3 protein once. The sample lists about 3,500 distinct CDR3 sequences; roughly an eighth were seen once. Regarding time point: sample taken at primary tumor resection. Whole RNA obtained from tumor, nontumor lung or frozen PBMC underwent sequencing without sorting. The sample here was lung tumor tissue, taken at surgery. The sequence was obtained from a female donor with early-stage non-small cell lung cancer. V gene TRBV14 combines with J gene TRBJ1-2; D is possibly TRBD1 (5 bases). This CDR3 reads CASSQDAGQGLGGYTF. The CDR3 DNA sequence: TGTGCCAGCAGCCAAGACGCAGGGCAGGGTTTGGGTGGCTACACCTTC.